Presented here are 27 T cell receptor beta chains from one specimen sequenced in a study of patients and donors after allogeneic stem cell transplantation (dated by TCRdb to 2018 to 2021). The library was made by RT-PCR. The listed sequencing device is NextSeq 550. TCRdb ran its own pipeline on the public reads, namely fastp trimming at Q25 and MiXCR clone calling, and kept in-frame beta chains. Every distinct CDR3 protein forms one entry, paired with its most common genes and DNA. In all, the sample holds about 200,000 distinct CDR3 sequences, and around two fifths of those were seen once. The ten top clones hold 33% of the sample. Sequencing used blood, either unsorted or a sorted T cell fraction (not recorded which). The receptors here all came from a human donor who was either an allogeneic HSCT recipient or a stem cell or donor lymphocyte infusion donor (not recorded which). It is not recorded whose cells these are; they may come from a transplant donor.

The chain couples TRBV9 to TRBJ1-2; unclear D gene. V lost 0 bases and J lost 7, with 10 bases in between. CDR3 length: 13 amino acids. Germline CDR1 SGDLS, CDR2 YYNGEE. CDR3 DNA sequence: TGTGCCAGCAGCGTAGCTATCGGGTTTGGCTACACCTTC. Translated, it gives CASSVAIGFGYTF.

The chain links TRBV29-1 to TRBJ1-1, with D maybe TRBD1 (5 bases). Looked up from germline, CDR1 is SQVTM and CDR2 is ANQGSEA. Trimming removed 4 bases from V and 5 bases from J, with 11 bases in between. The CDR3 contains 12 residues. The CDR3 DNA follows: TGCAGCGTTGGGGAACAGGCGACTGAAGCTTTCTTT. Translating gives CSVGEQATEAFF.

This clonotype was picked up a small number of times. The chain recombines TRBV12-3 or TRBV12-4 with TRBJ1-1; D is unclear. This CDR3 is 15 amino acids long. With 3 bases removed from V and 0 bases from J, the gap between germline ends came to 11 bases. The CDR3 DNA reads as TGTGCCAGCAGTTTGGAGCCTAGGATGAACACTGAAGCTTTCTTT. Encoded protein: CASSLEPRMNTEAFF.

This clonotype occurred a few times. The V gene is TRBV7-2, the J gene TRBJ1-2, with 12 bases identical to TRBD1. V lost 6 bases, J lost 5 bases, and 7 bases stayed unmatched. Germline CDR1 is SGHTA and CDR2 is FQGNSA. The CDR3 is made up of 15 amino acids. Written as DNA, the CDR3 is TGTGCCAGCAGTACCGGGGGACAGGGGGCATATGGCTACACCTTC. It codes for CASSTGGQGAYGYTF. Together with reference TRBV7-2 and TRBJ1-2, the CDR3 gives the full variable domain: GAGVSQSPSNKVTEKGKDVELRCDPISGHTALYWYRQSLGQGLEFLIYFQGNSAPDKSGLPSDRFSAERTGGSVSTLTIQRTQQEDSAVYLCASSTGGQGAYGYTFGSGTRLTVV.

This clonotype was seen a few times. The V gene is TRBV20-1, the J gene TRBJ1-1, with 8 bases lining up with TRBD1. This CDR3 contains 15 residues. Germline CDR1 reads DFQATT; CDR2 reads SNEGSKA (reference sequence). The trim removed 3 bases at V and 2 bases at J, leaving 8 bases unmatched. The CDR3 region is CSASNNRGINTEAFF. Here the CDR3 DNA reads TGCAGTGCTAGCAACAACAGGGGGATAAACACTGAAGCTTTCTTT.

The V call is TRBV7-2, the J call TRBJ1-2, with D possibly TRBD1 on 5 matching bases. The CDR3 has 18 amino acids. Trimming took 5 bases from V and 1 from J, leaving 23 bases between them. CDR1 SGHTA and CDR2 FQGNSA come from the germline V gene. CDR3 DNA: TGTGCCAGCAGCCAATTGAAGACTACAGGCAACATTAACTATGGCTACACCTTC. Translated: CASSQLKTTGNINYGYTF.

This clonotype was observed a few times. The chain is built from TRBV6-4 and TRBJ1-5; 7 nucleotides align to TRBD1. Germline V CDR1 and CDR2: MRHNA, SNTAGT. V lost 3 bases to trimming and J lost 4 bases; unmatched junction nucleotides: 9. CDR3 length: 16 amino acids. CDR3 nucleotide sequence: TGTGCCAGCAGTGAACCGGAAAACAGGGGAAATCAGCCCCAGCATTTT. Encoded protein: CASSEPENRGNQPQHF.

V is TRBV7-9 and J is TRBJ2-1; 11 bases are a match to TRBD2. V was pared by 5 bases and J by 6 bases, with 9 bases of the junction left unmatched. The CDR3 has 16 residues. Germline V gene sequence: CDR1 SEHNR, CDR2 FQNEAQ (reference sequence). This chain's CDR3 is CASSPQTSGTVNEQFF. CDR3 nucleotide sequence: TGTGCCAGCAGCCCTCAGACTAGCGGGACAGTCAATGAGCAGTTCTTC.

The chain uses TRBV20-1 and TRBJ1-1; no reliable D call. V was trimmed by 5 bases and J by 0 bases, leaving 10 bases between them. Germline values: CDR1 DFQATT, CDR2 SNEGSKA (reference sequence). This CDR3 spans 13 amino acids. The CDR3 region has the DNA TGCAGTGCTGGAACAGTCATGAACACTGAAGCTTTCTTT. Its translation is CSAGTVMNTEAFF.

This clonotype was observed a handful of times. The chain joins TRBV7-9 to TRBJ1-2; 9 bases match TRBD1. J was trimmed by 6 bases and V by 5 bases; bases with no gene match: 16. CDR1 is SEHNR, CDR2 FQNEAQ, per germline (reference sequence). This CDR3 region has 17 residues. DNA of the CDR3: TGTGCCAGCAGCCAGATGGACAGGGGTATGAATTTCCATGGCTACACCTTC. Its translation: CASSQMDRGMNFHGYTF.

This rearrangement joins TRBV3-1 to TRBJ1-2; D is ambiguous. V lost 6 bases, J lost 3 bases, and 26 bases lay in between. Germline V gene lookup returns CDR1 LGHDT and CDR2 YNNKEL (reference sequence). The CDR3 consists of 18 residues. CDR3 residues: CASRGAIRGSPRDYGYTF. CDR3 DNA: TGTGCCAGCAGGGGAGCCATCCGTGGGTCCCCGCGAGACTATGGCTACACCTTC.

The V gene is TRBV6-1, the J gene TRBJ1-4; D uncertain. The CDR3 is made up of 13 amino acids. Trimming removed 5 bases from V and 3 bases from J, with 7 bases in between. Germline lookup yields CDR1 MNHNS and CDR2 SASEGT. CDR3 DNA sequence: TGTGCCAGCAGTCGGGGTTCTAATGAAAAACTGTTTTTT. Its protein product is CASSRGSNEKLFF.

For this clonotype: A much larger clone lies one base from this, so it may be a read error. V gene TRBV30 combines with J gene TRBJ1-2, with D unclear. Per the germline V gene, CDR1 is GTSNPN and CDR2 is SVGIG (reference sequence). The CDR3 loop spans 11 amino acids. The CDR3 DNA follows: TGTGCCTGGAAGGGAATCTATGCCTACACCTTC. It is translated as CAWKGIYAYTF.

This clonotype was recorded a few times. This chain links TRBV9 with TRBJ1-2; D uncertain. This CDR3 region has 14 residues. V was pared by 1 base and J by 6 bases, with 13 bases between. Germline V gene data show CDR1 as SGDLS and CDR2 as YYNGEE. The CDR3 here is CASSVSWVGHGYTF. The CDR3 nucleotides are TGTGCCAGCAGCGTATCTTGGGTAGGACATGGCTACACCTTC.

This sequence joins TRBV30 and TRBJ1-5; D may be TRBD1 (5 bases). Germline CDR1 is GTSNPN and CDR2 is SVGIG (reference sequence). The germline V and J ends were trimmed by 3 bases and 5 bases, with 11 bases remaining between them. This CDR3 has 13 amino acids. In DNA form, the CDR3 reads TGTGCCTGGAGCGCCGGGACTGATCAGCCCCAGCATTTT. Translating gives CAWSAGTDQPQHF.

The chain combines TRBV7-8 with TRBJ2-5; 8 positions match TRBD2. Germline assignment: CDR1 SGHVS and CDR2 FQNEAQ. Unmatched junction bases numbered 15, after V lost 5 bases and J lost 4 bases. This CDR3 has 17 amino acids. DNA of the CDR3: TGTGCCAGCAGCCCAACCCTGTGGCGGGAGGTGGGAGAGACCCAGTACTTC. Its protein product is CASSPTLWREVGETQYF.

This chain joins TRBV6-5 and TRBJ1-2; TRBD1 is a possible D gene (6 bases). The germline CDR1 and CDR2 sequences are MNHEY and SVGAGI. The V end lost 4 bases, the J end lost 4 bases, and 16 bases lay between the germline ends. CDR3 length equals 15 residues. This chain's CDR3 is CASSFIPGQSYGYTF. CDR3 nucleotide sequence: TGTGCCAGCAGTTTTATACCAGGACAGTCCTATGGCTACACCTTC.

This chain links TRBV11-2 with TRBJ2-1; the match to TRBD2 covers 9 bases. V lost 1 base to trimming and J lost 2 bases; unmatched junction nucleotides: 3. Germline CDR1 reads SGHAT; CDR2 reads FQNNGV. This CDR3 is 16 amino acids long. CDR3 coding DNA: TGTGCCAGCAGCTTAGTGGGACTAGCCACCTACAATGAGCAGTTCTTC. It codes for CASSLVGLATYNEQFF.

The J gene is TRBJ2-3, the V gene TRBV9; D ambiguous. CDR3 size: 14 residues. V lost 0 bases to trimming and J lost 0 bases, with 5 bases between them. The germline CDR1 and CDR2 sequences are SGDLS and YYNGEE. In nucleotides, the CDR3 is TGTGCCAGCAGCGTAGACGGGAGCACAGATACGCAGTATTTT. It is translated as CASSVDGSTDTQYF.

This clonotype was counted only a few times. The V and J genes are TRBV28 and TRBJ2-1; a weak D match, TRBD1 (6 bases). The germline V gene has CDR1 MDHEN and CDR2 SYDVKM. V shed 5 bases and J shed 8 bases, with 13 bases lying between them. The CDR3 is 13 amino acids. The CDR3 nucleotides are TGTGCCAGCAGTCTCCAGGGGACCCATGAGCAGTTCTTC. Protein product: CASSLQGTHEQFF.

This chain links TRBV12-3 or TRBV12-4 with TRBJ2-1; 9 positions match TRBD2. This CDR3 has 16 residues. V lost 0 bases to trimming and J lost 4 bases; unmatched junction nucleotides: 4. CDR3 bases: TGTGCCAGCAGTTTAGCGAGGCTAGCGGGGTACAATGAGCAGTTCTTC. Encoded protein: CASSLARLAGYNEQFF.

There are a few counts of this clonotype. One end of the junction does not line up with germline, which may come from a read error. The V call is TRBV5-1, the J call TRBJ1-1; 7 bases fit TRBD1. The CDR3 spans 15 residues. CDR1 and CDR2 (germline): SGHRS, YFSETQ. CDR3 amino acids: CASNLVAGGNTEAFF. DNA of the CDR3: TGCGCCAGCAACTTGGTCGCAGGGGGGAACACTGAAGCTTTCTTT. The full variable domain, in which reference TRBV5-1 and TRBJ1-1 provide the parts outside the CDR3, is KAGVTQTPRYLIKTRGQQVTLSCSPISGHRSVSWYQQTPGQGLQFLFEYFSETQRNKGNFPGRFSGRQFSNSRSEMNVSTLELGDSALYLCASNLVAGGNTEAFFGQGTRLTVV.

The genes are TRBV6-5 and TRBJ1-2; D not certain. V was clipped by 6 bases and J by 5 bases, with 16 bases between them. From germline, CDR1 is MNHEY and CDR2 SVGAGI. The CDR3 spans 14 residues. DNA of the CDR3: TGTGCCAGCAGCCCCGCAGCCCCGGAGTATGGCTACACCTTC. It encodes CASSPAAPEYGYTF.

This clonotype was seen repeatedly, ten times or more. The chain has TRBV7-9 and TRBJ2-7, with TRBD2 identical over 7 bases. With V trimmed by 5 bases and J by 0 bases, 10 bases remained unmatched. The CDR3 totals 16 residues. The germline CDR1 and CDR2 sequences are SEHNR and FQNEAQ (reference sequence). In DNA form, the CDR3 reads TGTGCCAGCAGCCCAACTGCTAGCGGATACTCCTACGAGCAGTACTTC. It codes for CASSPTASGYSYEQYF.

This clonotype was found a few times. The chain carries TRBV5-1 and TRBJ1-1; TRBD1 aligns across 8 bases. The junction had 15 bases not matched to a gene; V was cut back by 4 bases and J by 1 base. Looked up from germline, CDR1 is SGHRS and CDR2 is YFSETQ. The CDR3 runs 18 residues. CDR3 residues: CASSLPHLPGQANTEAFF. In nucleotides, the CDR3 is TGCGCCAGCAGCCTCCCCCATTTGCCGGGACAGGCGAACACTGAAGCTTTCTTT.

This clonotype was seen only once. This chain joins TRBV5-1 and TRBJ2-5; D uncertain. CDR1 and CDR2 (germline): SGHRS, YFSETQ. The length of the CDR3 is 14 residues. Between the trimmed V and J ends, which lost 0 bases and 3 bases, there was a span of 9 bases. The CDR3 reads CASSLVGTKETQYF. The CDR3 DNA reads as TGCGCCAGCAGCTTGGTGGGTACAAAAGAGACCCAGTACTTC. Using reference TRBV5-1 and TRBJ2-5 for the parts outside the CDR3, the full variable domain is KAGVTQTPRYLIKTRGQQVTLSCSPISGHRSVSWYQQTPGQGLQFLFEYFSETQRNKGNFPGRFSGRQFSNSRSEMNVSTLELGDSALYLCASSLVGTKETQYFGPGTRLLVL.

Here the CDR3 DNA reads TGTGCCAGCAGTTACAGGGGGAGCAACGAGCAGTACTTC. It yields the protein CASSYRGSNEQYF. V is TRBV28 and J is TRBJ2-7; 8 nucleotides agree with TRBD1. CDR1 MDHEN and CDR2 SYDVKM come from the germline V gene. J was trimmed by 5 bases and V by 4 bases; bases with no gene match: 4. The CDR3 covers 13 residues. The whole variable domain, remainder taken from reference TRBV28 and TRBJ2-7, is DVKVTQSSRYLVKRTGEKVFLECVQDMDHENMFWYRQDPGLGLRLIYFSYDVKMKEKGDIPEGYSVSREKKERFSLILESASTNQTSMYLCASSYRGSNEQYFGPGTRLTVT.